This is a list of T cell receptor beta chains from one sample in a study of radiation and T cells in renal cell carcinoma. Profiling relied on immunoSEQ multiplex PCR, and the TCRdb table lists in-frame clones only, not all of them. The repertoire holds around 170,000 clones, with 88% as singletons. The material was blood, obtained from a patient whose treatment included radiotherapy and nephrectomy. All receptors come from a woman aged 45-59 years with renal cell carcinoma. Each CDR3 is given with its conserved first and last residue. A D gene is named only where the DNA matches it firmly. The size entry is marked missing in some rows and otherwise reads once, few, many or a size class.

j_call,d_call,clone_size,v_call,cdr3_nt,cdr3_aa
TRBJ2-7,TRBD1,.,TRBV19,TGTGCCAGTAGTCCCCGAGCGATGACAGGGGGATCTTGGGAGCAGTACTTC,CASSPRAMTGGSWEQYF
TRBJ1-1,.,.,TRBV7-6,TGTGCCAGCAGCTTAGCGGGGGAGGACACTGAAGCTTTCTTT,CASSLAGEDTEAFF
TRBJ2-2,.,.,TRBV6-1,TGTGCCAGCAGTGAAGACCTGGACTTAGGGGAGCTGTTTTTT,CASSEDLDLGELFF
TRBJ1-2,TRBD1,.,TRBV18,TGTGCCAGCTCACCTAGTCAGGGGGCCGACTATGGCTACACCTTC,CASSPSQGADYGYTF
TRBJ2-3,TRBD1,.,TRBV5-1,TGCGCCAGCAGCCGCGCGGGACAGGGGGGCACAGATACGCAGTATTTT,CASSRAGQGGTDTQYF
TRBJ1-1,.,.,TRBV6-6,TGTGCCTCCAGTTTCATGAACACTGAAGCTTTCTTT,CASSFMNTEAFF
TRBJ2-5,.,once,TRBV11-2,TGTGCCAGCAGCCCCGGACACCAAGAGACCCAGTACTTC,CASSPGHQETQYF
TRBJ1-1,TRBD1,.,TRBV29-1,TGCAGCGTGGAGGGGGCGCGGGTTTCCACTGAAGCTTTCTTT,CSVEGARVSTEAFF
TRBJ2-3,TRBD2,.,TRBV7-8,TGTGCCAGCAGCTCGGGACTAGCGGGGCCGGTGGATACGCAGTATTTT,CASSSGLAGPVDTQYF
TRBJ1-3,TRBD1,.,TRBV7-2,TGTGCCAGCAGCGCAGTGACAGGGCTCGGAAACACCATATATTTT,CASSAVTGLGNTIYF
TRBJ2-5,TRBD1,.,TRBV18,TGTGCCAGCTCACCGCCGGGACAGGGGGTGGAGACCCAGTACTTC,CASSPPGQGVETQYF
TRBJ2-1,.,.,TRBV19,TGTGCCAGTAGTACTAGACCGGGGGCCCCTTCGAATGAGCAGTTCTTC,CASSTRPGAPSNEQFF
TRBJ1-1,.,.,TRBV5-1,TGCGCCAGCAGCTGGGATCAGGGTAACACTGAAGCTTTCTTT,CASSWDQGNTEAFF
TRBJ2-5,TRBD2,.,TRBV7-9,TGTGCCAGCAGCTTAGCGGAGCGGGGGGGCGAGCGGGAGACCCAGTACTTC,CASSLAERGGERETQYF
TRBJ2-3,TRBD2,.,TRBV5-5,TGTGCCAGCAGCGCGCTAGCGGGGGCAAGTTCGGATACGCAGTATTTT,CASSALAGASSDTQYF
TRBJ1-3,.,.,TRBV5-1,TGCGCCAGCAGTCCTCCGGGACTCGACTCATCCTCTGGAAACACCATATATTTT,CASSPPGLDSSSGNTIYF
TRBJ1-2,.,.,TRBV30,TGTGCCTGGAGTGGGGGAATGAGCTATGGCTACACCTTC,CAWSGGMSYGYTF
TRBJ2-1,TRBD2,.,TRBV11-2,TGTGCCAGCAGCTTAGATAGGCTAGCGGGGGGTGAGCAGTTCTTC,CASSLDRLAGGEQFF
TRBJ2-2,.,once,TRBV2,TGTGCCAGCAAAGGGACTGTTAACACCGGGGAGCTGTTTTTT,CASKGTVNTGELFF
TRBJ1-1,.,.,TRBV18,TGTGCCAGCTCACCACAGGGGAGGACTGAAGCTTTCTTT,CASSPQGRTEAFF